Each of the 20 T cell receptor beta chains below was sequenced from the same sample in a study of blood T cell repertoires in COVID-19 (dated by TCRdb to between 2020 and 2021). Receptor libraries were prepared by the immunoSEQ multiplex PCR assay. Sourced from immuneACCESS, this table was stored by TCRdb with only in-frame sequences that have V and J called. A share of the clones is absent; for the studies checked, an unresolved V gene accounts for under half, and the remainder has no known explanation. The sample table records roughly 230,000 clones; approximately 83% of these occur just once. More than 5.5% of the sample rests with the top ten. Specimen: peripheral blood. The receptors stem from a human donor in a cohort sampled during active COVID-19.

This chain uses TRBV6-5 with TRBJ2-7, with 10 bases identical to TRBD1. The germline V gene encodes CDR1 MNHEY and CDR2 SVGAGI. CDR3 length: 15 residues. V gave up 6 bases and J gave up 3 bases; unmatched junction bases: 8. The DNA for the CDR3 is TGTGCCAGCAGAGTTCCCGGGACAGGGGTCTACGAGCAGTACTTC. This codes for CASRVPGTGVYEQYF.

This chain links TRBV7-6 with TRBJ2-5; TRBD2 aligns across 10 bases. Germline CDR1 and CDR2: SGHVS and FNYEAQ. This CDR3 contains 15 residues. The trim removed 4 bases at V and 5 bases at J, leaving 7 bases unmatched. The CDR3 nucleotides read TGTGCCAGCAGCTCTCTAGCGGGGGCCATCGAGACCCAGTACTTC. As protein: CASSSLAGAIETQYF.

The rearrangement uses TRBV24-1 and TRBJ1-1, with D perhaps matching TRBD1 (5 bases). There are 11 residues in the CDR3. Germline V gene sequence: CDR1 KGHDR, CDR2 SFDVKD. V dropped 4 bases and J dropped 12 bases, with 11 bases sitting between them. CDR3 in amino acids: CATSDSGRTFF. The CDR3 region has the DNA TGTGCCACCAGTGACTCAGGGCGAACTTTCTTT.

This clone was detected a few times. The rearrangement links TRBV6-5 to TRBJ1-1; D call uncertain. CDR1 and CDR2 (germline): MNHEY, SVGAGI. V lost 7 bases, J lost 8 bases, and 17 bases lay in between. This CDR3 is built from 13 residues. The DNA for the CDR3 is TGTGCCAGCATTTCGACATCCCCAAGGGAAGCTTTCTTT. Translated: CASISTSPREAFF.

The chain is built from TRBV29-1 and TRBJ2-5, with 11 bases matching TRBD2. The CDR3 is 12 residues long. Germline-derived CDR1 and CDR2 are SQVTM and ANQGSEA. CDR3 region: CSIAGGQETQYF. The CDR3 DNA reads TGCAGTATAGCGGGGGGGCAAGAGACCCAGTACTTC.

V and J are TRBV29-1 and TRBJ2-7; 12 bases are a match to TRBD1. The V segment lost 5 bases and the J segment 6 bases; nucleotides outside the gene matches: 8. Germline CDR1 is SQVTM and CDR2 is ANQGSEA. CDR3 length: 14 residues. CDR3 sequence reads: CSVNSGTGGREQYF. CDR3 nucleotide sequence: TGCAGCGTTAACTCCGGGACAGGGGGCCGCGAGCAGTACTTC.

The chain joins TRBV29-1 to TRBJ2-7; 7 nucleotides line up with TRBD1. This CDR3 spans 13 amino acids. Trimming at V came to 5 bases and at J to 3 bases, leaving 7 bases not matched to a gene. Germline CDR1 is SQVTM and CDR2 is ANQGSEA. The CDR3 reads CSVSQGNFYEQYF. The DNA of the CDR3 is TGCAGCGTTTCACAGGGGAACTTCTACGAGCAGTACTTC.

This rearrangement joins TRBV20-1 to TRBJ1-2; D is ambiguous. V lost 3 bases and J lost 7, with 6 bases in between. The CDR3 is 10 amino acids. Looked up from germline, CDR1 is DFQATT and CDR2 is SNEGSKA (reference sequence). The CDR3 DNA reads TGCAGTGCTAGGATGAGTGGCTACACCTTC. Translation gives CSARMSGYTF.

The gene calls are TRBV12-3 or TRBV12-4 and TRBJ1-4; D is possibly TRBD1 (5 bases). V lost 8 bases, J lost 10 bases, and 14 bases lay in between. The CDR3 consists of 12 residues. CDR3 region: CASGTLRGKLFF. The CDR3 DNA reads TGTGCCAGCGGGACCCTGCGGGGAAAACTGTTTTTT.

The chain carries TRBV5-1 and TRBJ2-6, with D uncertain. The CDR3 sequence is 14 residues long. The V end was cut by 4 bases, the J end by 4 bases, with 9 bases between. Germline V CDR1 and CDR2: SGHRS, YFSETQ. CDR3 region: CASSKEAGANVLTF. CDR3 in DNA: TGCGCCAGCAGCAAAGAGGCAGGGGCCAACGTCCTGACTTTC.

This chain joins TRBV11-2 and TRBJ2-7, with a tentative D call TRBD1 (6 bases). CDR3 length equals 12 residues. V was trimmed by 3 bases and J by 4 bases, leaving 7 bases between them. Per germline, CDR1 SGHAT and CDR2 FQNNGV. The CDR3 loop reads CASSFDRYEQYF. CDR3 DNA sequence: TGTGCCAGCAGCTTTGACAGGTACGAGCAGTACTTC.

The chain uses TRBV6-6 and TRBJ2-7; possibly TRBD2 for D (6 bases). V lost 2 bases and J 3 bases, leaving 11 bases between the germline ends. CDR1 and CDR2 from the germline V gene are MNHNY and SVGAGI (reference sequence). The CDR3 length is 14 residues. The CDR3: CASSYGGTRYEQYF. CDR3 coding DNA: TGTGCCAGCAGTTACGGCGGGACCCGCTACGAGCAGTACTTC.

The V call is TRBV7-2, the J call TRBJ1-5; perhaps TRBD1 as D (5 bases). CDR1 and CDR2 from the germline V gene are SGHTA and FQGNSA. The CDR3 is 17 amino acids. Trimming took 2 bases from V and 2 from J, leaving 16 bases between them. CDR3 in DNA: TGTGCCAGCAGCTTAAGAGGATCCCAGGGTGGCAATCAGCCCCAGCATTTT. Translated, it gives CASSLRGSQGGNQPQHF.

The V call is TRBV4-2, the J call TRBJ2-2; TRBD2 agrees at 11 bases. The trim removed 5 bases at V and 4 bases at J, leaving 3 bases unmatched. CDR1 LGHNA and CDR2 YNFKEQ come from the germline V gene. The CDR3 spans 15 residues. The CDR3: CASSDSGGATGELFF. CDR3 nucleotide sequence: TGTGCCAGCAGCGATAGCGGGGGGGCCACCGGGGAGCTGTTTTTT.

This clone was counted only a few times. The chain links TRBV6-5 to TRBJ1-5; D may be TRBD1 (6 bases). The CDR3 contains 14 residues. Trimming took off 7 bases at V and 7 bases at J, with 17 bases between the two ends. Germline V gene data show CDR1 as MNHEY and CDR2 as SVGAGI. This CDR3 reads CASMGYREKQPQHF. In DNA, the CDR3 is TGTGCCAGCATGGGGTACAGGGAAAAGCAGCCCCAGCATTTT.

The gene calls are TRBV3-1 (or the pseudogene TRBV3-2) and TRBJ2-5; D not resolved. Germline V CDR1 and CDR2: LGHDT, YNNKEL (reference sequence). V lost 8 bases to trimming and J lost 5 bases, with 6 bases between them. CDR3 length: 10 residues. For the CDR3, the DNA is TGTGCCAGCTTAATGGAGACCCAGTACTTC. Translating it yields CASLMETQYF.

This clone was seen once. The chain joins TRBV7-2 to TRBJ2-7; D is ambiguous. The CDR3 is made up of 13 amino acids. V lost 3 bases, J lost 3 bases, and 9 bases lay in between. Germline CDR1 is SGHTA and CDR2 is FQGNSA. The DNA for the CDR3 is TGTGCCAGCAGCTTTAGTCGAATCTACGAGCAGTACTTC. This gives the protein CASSFSRIYEQYF. The full variable domain, rest sourced from reference TRBV7-2 and TRBJ2-7, is GAGVSQSPSNKVTEKGKDVELRCDPISGHTALYWYRQSLGQGLEFLIYFQGNSAPDKSGLPSDRFSAERTGGSVSTLTIQRTQQEDSAVYLCASSFSRIYEQYFGPGTRLTVT.

J is TRBJ2-1 and V is TRBV24-1; D is possibly TRBD1 (6 bases). The CDR3 contains 14 residues. Germline CDR1 is KGHDR and CDR2 is SFDVKD. V lost 5 bases to trimming and J lost 6 bases, with 13 bases between them. CDR3 bases: TGTGCCACCAGTGCAGAGGGGGTAACCAATGAGCAGTTCTTC. Translating gives CATSAEGVTNEQFF.

The chain links TRBV9 to TRBJ2-3; D perhaps matches TRBD1 (6 bases). The CDR3 covers 15 residues. Trimming removed 3 bases from V and 3 bases from J, with 14 bases in between. Germline V lookup: CDR1 SGDLS, CDR2 YYNGEE. The CDR3: CASSASGVGTDTQYF. The CDR3 nucleotides read TGTGCCAGCAGCGCGTCAGGGGTCGGGACAGATACGCAGTATTTT.

In this sample, this clone turned up once. CDR3 region: CASSKGTGKQPQHF. In nucleotides, the CDR3 is TGTGCCAGCTCAAAGGGAACAGGGAAACAGCCCCAGCATTTT. V and J are TRBV18 and TRBJ1-5; D might be TRBD1 (6 bases). Deletions cut 5 bases from V and 7 bases from J, with 15 bases between. CDR3 length equals 14 residues. Germline CDR1 reads KGHSH; CDR2 reads LQKENI.